Each of the 19 T cell receptor beta chains below was sequenced from the same sample in a study of human T cells and chemical hapten exposure. Time point indicated: patch test 1, 2 weeks after DPC sensitization. Treatment noted: therapeutic diphenylcyclopropenone sensitization with weekly scalp DPC. In TCRdb, the RACE reads were re-called with MiXCR into one record per CDR3 protein. The sample consists of roughly 160,000 distinct CDR3 sequences, approximately 14% of them appearing once. The source material was whole blood, sampled in connection with sensitization to the hapten diphenylcyclopropenone (DPC). The receptor set was obtained from a woman in her twenties or thirties with alopecia areata. Some clones in this sample may be carry-over from other donors' samples.

This chain joins TRBV28 and TRBJ2-3; 9 nucleotides match TRBD2. CDR3 length equals 15 residues. With 10 bases clipped from V and 6 bases from J, the junction kept 14 bases outside the gene matches. Germline CDR1 is MDHEN and CDR2 is SYDVKM. CDR3 protein: CATTRGTSIGDTQYF. CDR3 nucleotides: TGTGCCACTACAAGAGGGACTAGCATCGGCGATACGCAGTATTTT.

This clonotype was recorded at least ten times. V and J are TRBV28 and TRBJ1-1; the D is unclear. From germline, CDR1 is MDHEN and CDR2 SYDVKM. The V and J ends lost 7 bases and 4 bases respectively, with 10 bases between them. The CDR3 totals 12 residues. The CDR3 region has the DNA TGTGCCAGCACGGAGGACCTCACTGAAGCTTTCTTT. Protein: CASTEDLTEAFF.

This clonotype was counted many times. The rearrangement links TRBV27 to TRBJ2-5; 7 nucleotides line up with TRBD1. The trim removed 5 bases at V and 3 bases at J, leaving 6 bases unmatched. The CDR3 contains 14 residues. From germline, CDR1 is MNHEY and CDR2 SMNVEV (reference sequence). The CDR3 is CASSRQGSKETQYF. DNA for the CDR3: TGTGCCAGCAGTAGACAGGGTTCCAAAGAGACCCAGTACTTC.

This rearrangement joins TRBV5-1 to TRBJ1-2, with unresolved D. Between the trimmed V and J ends, which lost 0 bases and 6 bases, there was a span of 18 bases. The CDR3 spans 16 residues. Germline CDR1 is SGHRS and CDR2 is YFSETQ. The DNA for the CDR3 is TGCGCCAGCAGCTTGGTTCCCATCTCACTCCGGGATGGCTACACCTTC. Protein sequence: CASSLVPISLRDGYTF.

This clonotype has more than one count but fewer than ten. V usage is TRBV7-2 and J usage is TRBJ2-4, with D perhaps TRBD1 (5 bases). Between the trimmed V and J ends, which lost 5 bases and 0 bases, there was a span of 11 bases. The CDR3 has 15 amino acids. Looked up from germline, CDR1 is SGHTA and CDR2 is FQGNSA. The CDR3 spells CASSTTVLAKNIQYF. The DNA for the CDR3 is TGTGCCAGCAGCACGACAGTCCTAGCCAAAAACATTCAGTACTTC.

The table lists this clonotype with a few counts. The V call is TRBV5-4, the J call TRBJ2-5; TRBD2 might be the D (6 bases). In germline, CDR1 is SGHNT, CDR2 YYREEE (reference sequence). The CDR3 runs to 14 residues. The V end lost 3 bases, the J end lost 1 base, and 10 bases lay between the germline ends. The CDR3 DNA sequence: TGTGCCAGCAGCTCCAGGACTACCCAAGAGACCCAGTACTTC. It specifies CASSSRTTQETQYF.

This clonotype occurred a few times. This chain links TRBV29-1 with TRBJ2-1, with 8 bases lining up with TRBD2. CDR3 length: 15 residues. The germline gives CDR1 SQVTM, CDR2 ANQGSEA. V trimming: 4 bases; J trimming: 5 bases; junction bases outside the gene matches: 10. Written as DNA, the CDR3 is TGCAGCGTTGTTTTAACGGGAGGGTTCAACAATGAGCAGTTCTTC. This encodes CSVVLTGGFNNEQFF.

This clonotype was picked up a small number of times. V usage is TRBV12-3 or TRBV12-4 and J usage is TRBJ2-1; D is ambiguous. Trimming cost V 1 base and J 6 bases, with 7 bases left between them. CDR3 length equals 13 residues. Here the CDR3 reads CASSLGGPNEQFF. For the CDR3, the DNA is TGTGCCAGCAGTTTAGGAGGACCCAATGAGCAGTTCTTC.

This clonotype was recorded a few times. The V and J genes are TRBV5-1 and TRBJ1-6; 7 bases are shared with TRBD1. V dropped 5 bases and J dropped 8; count of bases not matched to a gene: 19. CDR1 and CDR2 (germline): SGHRS, YFSETQ. This CDR3 is 18 amino acids long. The CDR3 nucleotides read TGCGCCAGCAGACCACATCGAACGACCGGGACAGAGGATTCACCCCTCCACTTT. The encoded protein is CASRPHRTTGTEDSPLHF.

The V call is TRBV6-5, the J call TRBJ2-4; 11 bases line up with TRBD1. CDR1 and CDR2 from the germline V gene are MNHEY and SVGAGI. The CDR3 consists of 20 residues. J lost 6 bases, V lost 4 bases, and 20 bases had no gene match. The CDR3 DNA reads as TGTGCCAGCAGTTTAACCGGGACAGGGGGTTCCGGAAACGCCTTAAACATTCAGTACTTC. This codes for CASSLTGTGGSGNALNIQYF.

This clonotype was found a few times. The chain links TRBV28 to TRBJ1-1, with D tentatively TRBD1 (6 bases). V lost 4 bases and J lost 10, with 19 bases in between. This CDR3 has 14 residues. Per the germline V gene, CDR1 is MDHEN and CDR2 is SYDVKM. CDR3 residues: CASSSVGRGAVAFF. DNA for the CDR3: TGTGCCAGCAGTTCCGTCGGACGGGGGGCGGTAGCTTTCTTT. Variable domain in full (rest from reference TRBV28 and TRBJ1-1): DVKVTQSSRYLVKRTGEKVFLECVQDMDHENMFWYRQDPGLGLRLIYFSYDVKMKEKGDIPEGYSVSREKKERFSLILESASTNQTSMYLCASSSVGRGAVAFFGQGTRLTVV.

This chain links TRBV12-3 or TRBV12-4 with TRBJ2-5; 7 positions agree with TRBD2. Germline trimming cut 5 bases from V and 0 bases from J; bases unmatched to any gene: 3. The CDR3 contains 14 residues. The CDR3 region has the DNA TGTGCCAGCAGTCCTGGGACTAACCAAGAGACCCAGTACTTC. Translation gives CASSPGTNQETQYF.

The chain couples TRBV29-1 to TRBJ2-3; D is unclear. CDR3 size: 10 residues. Trimming cost V 4 bases and J 4 bases, with 3 bases left between them. Germline V gene data show CDR1 as SQVTM and CDR2 as ANQGSEA. Here the CDR3 DNA reads TGCAGCGTTGGGGCAGATACGCAGTATTTT. Its protein product is CSVGADTQYF.

V usage is TRBV18 and J usage is TRBJ1-3; D uncertain. V lost 3 bases, J lost 4 bases, and 7 bases lay in between. The CDR3 has 13 residues. From germline, CDR1 is KGHSH and CDR2 LQKENI. The CDR3 nucleotides are TGTGCCAGCTCACCCGCGGGAGGAAACACCATATATTTT. It specifies CASSPAGGNTIYF.

This sequence joins TRBV9 and TRBJ1-1; TRBD1 aligns across 8 bases. The CDR3 loop spans 20 amino acids. The V segment lost 3 bases and the J segment 0 bases; nucleotides outside the gene matches: 19. Germline CDR1 SGDLS, CDR2 YYNGEE. In nucleotides, the CDR3 is TGTGCCAGCAGCGGAGGTGACTTGGACAGGGTCCCCTTTATGAACACTGAAGCTTTCTTT. The encoded protein is CASSGGDLDRVPFMNTEAFF.

This clonotype was picked up many times. The chain links TRBV6-5 to TRBJ2-3; D might be TRBD2 (6 bases). The germline V and J ends were trimmed by 5 bases and 0 bases, with 9 bases remaining between them. Germline CDR1 MNHEY, CDR2 SVGAGI. The CDR3 totals 14 residues. In DNA, the CDR3 is TGTGCCAGCAGTCCCGGGACTAGCACAGATACGCAGTATTTT. Its translation is CASSPGTSTDTQYF.

This chain joins TRBV28 and TRBJ2-2; 7 positions match TRBD2. This CDR3 is built from 13 residues. Trimming cost V 6 bases and J 17 bases; bases outside gene matches: 15. Germline loops: CDR1 MDHEN, CDR2 SYDVKM. The CDR3 DNA is TGTGCCAGCAGGGCCTATGAGCGGGACGGCGTCTTTTTT. It specifies CASRAYERDGVFF.

The table lists this clonotype with a few counts. The rearrangement joins TRBV2 to TRBJ1-5; D might be TRBD1 (6 bases). Germline V gene lookup returns CDR1 SNHLY and CDR2 FYNNEI. The CDR3 spans 12 residues. V was pared by 4 bases and J by 7 bases, with 8 bases between. In DNA, the CDR3 is TGTGCCAGCAGTGGGACAGTCCAGCCCCAGCATTTT. As protein: CASSGTVQPQHF.

The CDR3 sequence: CASSTVTGELFF. The DNA for the CDR3 is TGTGCCAGCAGTACGGTTACCGGGGAGCTGTTTTTT. The chain joins TRBV6-1 to TRBJ2-2; D call uncertain. The germline gives CDR1 MNHNS, CDR2 SASEGT. This CDR3 is 12 amino acids long. Between the trimmed V and J ends, which lost 5 bases and 5 bases, there was a span of 6 bases.